This T cell receptor beta chain is drawn from a study of regulatory T cells in long-lasting Graves disease. The study's findings and limits: The study found TRBV28, TRBJ1-2 and TRBJ2-5 favored in persistent disease.

Specified time point: newly diagnosed GD, antithyroid drugs for less than 3 months. Construction of the TCR library relied on RNA isolated from PBMCs. Trimming cost V 5 bases and J 5 bases; bases outside gene matches: 10. The CDR3 totals 16 residues. Germline V gene data show CDR1 as LNHNV and CDR2 as YYDKDF (reference sequence). Combining iRepertoire HTBI primers with Arm-PCR of CDR3 regions, the authors built TCR beta libraries. As handled by the study authors: Analysis of the samples identified roughly 62 TRBV and more than eleven TRBJ segments. MiXCR was run by TCRdb on the multiplex PCR reads, yielding one entry per CDR3 protein. The V and J calls were not made by the authors but by TCRdb's processing. Of about 620,000 distinct CDR3 sequences listed, about 15% are singletons. This clonotype was counted a few times. Its antigen is undetermined. These same data were also listed under a study on T cells in Graves' hyperthyroidism and ophthalmopathy. That investigation notes: The study defined stable Graves' hyperthyroidism as no ophthalmopathy progression within 18 months. Most thyroid clonotypes expanded above 0.001 were also detected in blood.

The genes are TRBV15 and TRBJ2-7; 12 bases are shared with TRBD2. The sequencing here drew on peripheral blood mononuclear cells (PBMCs), taken at new diagnosis, from a patient treated with antithyroid drugs. The receptor comes from a woman aged 30 to 39 with Graves disease. The CDR3 DNA is TGTGCCACCAGCGAACGACTAGCGGGAGACCGGAACGAGCAGTACTTC. It translates to CATSERLAGDRNEQYF.